These T cell receptor beta chains were read from a single sample in a study of early T cells in non-severe SARS-CoV-2 infection. MiXCR, run by TCRdb on the 5' RACE reads, gives a single entry per CDR3 protein. The sample consists of about 48,000 distinct CDR3 sequences, around 5.2% of them appearing once. Sequencing was carried out using whole blood. These receptors all come from an adult who was a healthcare worker with PCR-confirmed SARS-CoV-2 infection or an uninfected control (not recorded which). Each CDR3 is given with its conserved first and last residue. D genes are given only for firm matches. A clone size is listed for some rows: how often the clone was seen (once, few, many), or a class if it is expanded.

>.|TRBV12-3/TRBV12-4|10|TRBJ2-7|.
TGTGCCAGCGGCTCGCACGAGCAGTACTTC
CASGSHEQYF
>.|TRBV27|15|TRBJ1-5|few
TGTGCCAGCAGTTTTTGGGGGGCCCTCAATCAGCCCCAGCATTTT
CASSFWGALNQPQHF
>.|TRBV6-5|13|TRBJ2-3|many
TGTGCCAGCAGTTTCAAGAGCACAGATACGCAGTATTTT
CASSFKSTDTQYF
>.|TRBV28|15|TRBJ1-4|few
TGTGCCAGCAGTTTAGTGTCCGGGCTGAGTGAAAAACTGTTTTTT
CASSLVSGLSEKLFF
>TRBD2|TRBV6-5|19|TRBJ2-1|few
TGTGCCAGCACTACGCCCGGGACTAGCGGAGCTCTCTCCTACAATGAGCAGTTCTTC
CASTTPGTSGALSYNEQFF
>.|TRBV2|13|TRBJ2-7|many
TGTGCCAGCAGTGAAGCGCGAAGGGACGAGCAGTACTTC
CASSEARRDEQYF
>.|TRBV3-2|16|TRBJ1-1|.
TGTGCCAGCAGCCATTGGGACCGAAGCCCTAACACTGAAGCTTTCTTT
CASSHWDRSPNTEAFF
>TRBD2|TRBV20-1|14|TRBJ2-7|many
TGCAGTGCTGGGGGTAGCGGGAGGGCCTACGAGCAGTACTTC
CSAGGSGRAYEQYF
>.|TRBV29-1|11|TRBJ1-1|few
TGCAGCGTTATTAGGAACACTGAAGCTTTCTTT
CSVIRNTEAFF
>.|TRBV12-3/TRBV12-4|14|TRBJ2-1|many
TGTGCCAGCAGCCAGACTAGGTCCTACAATGAGCAGTTCTTC
CASSQTRSYNEQFF
>.|TRBV6-1|12|TRBJ1-1|many
TGTGCCAGCAGGGCATTGAACACTGAAGCTTTCTTT
CASRALNTEAFF
>TRBD2|TRBV14|18|TRBJ2-1|many
TGTGCCAGCAGCCAAGTCCGAATCGGGACTAGCGGACACAATGAGCAGTTCTTC
CASSQVRIGTSGHNEQFF
>.|TRBV29-1|13|TRBJ1-2|.
TGCAGCGTTGCAGCGGGGACCAACTATGGCTACACCTTC
CSVAAGTNYGYTF
>TRBD1|TRBV9|15|TRBJ1-2|many
TGTGCCAGCAGCGTCGGACAGGGGGCCCAGGGTGGCTACACCTTC
CASSVGQGAQGGYTF
>.|TRBV27|12|TRBJ2-7|many
TGTGCCAGCAAGCACGGTCTCTACGAGCAGTACTTC
CASKHGLYEQYF
>TRBD1|TRBV4-1|15|TRBJ1-1|many
TGCGCCAGCAGCCAACGGACAGGGGTGAACACTGAAGCTTTCTTT
CASSQRTGVNTEAFF
>.|TRBV21-1|15|TRBJ2-2|.
TGTGCCAGCCCGAGCCGCCCGTCGGGCACCGGGGAGCTGTTTTTT
CASPSRPSGTGELFF
>TRBD1|TRBV7-9|15|TRBJ2-1|many
TGTGCCAGCAGCTTCGGGACAGGGGCGTTGAATGAGCAGTTCTTC
CASSFGTGALNEQFF
>TRBD2|TRBV20-1|16|TRBJ2-3|few
TGCAGTGCGTCAGTCCTGCTAGCGGGGTTCACAGATACGCAGTATTTT
CSASVLLAGFTDTQYF
>.|TRBV6-5|14|TRBJ1-1|.
TGTGCCAGCAGTAACCCCCAATTGAACACTGAAGCTTTCTTT
CASSNPQLNTEAFF
>TRBD1|TRBV12-3/TRBV12-4|14|TRBJ1-2|many
TGTGCCAGCAGTTTAGGGGCAGGGGGCTTTGGCTACACCTTC
CASSLGAGGFGYTF
>.|TRBV4-2|13|TRBJ2-7|many
TGTGCCAGCAGCCCGGGGTCTCTCAATGGGCAGTACTTC
CASSPGSLNGQYF
>.|TRBV29-1|13|TRBJ2-1|many
TGCAGCGTTGGTTCGGGGGGCCCTGGTGAGCAGTTCTTC
CSVGSGGPGEQFF
>.|TRBV27|14|TRBJ1-5|few
TGTGCCAGCAGTTTATTGGGCAGTAATCAGCCCCAGCATTTT
CASSLLGSNQPQHF
>TRBD1|TRBV5-4|17|TRBJ2-2|many
TGTGCCAGCACGAGGGAACAGGGGCTGTGGAGCACCGGGGAGCTGTTTTTT
CASTREQGLWSTGELFF
>TRBD2|TRBV12-3/TRBV12-4|15|TRBJ2-1|many
TGTGCCAGCAGCGAAGTACGGGGGGGCCCAGATGAGCAGTTCTTC
CASSEVRGGPDEQFF
>.|TRBV4-1|15|TRBJ1-3|many
TGCGCCAGCAGCCGAGACCCTTCCTCTGGAAACACCATATATTTT
CASSRDPSSGNTIYF
>TRBD2|TRBV12-3/TRBV12-4|15|TRBJ2-1|many
TGTGCCAGCAGTTTTAGCGGGGGCTCCTACAATGAGCAGTTCTTC
CASSFSGGSYNEQFF
>TRBD2|TRBV2|16|TRBJ2-5|many
TGTGCCAGCTTCCCGGGACTAGCGGGGGCCCAAGAGACCCAGTACTTC
CASFPGLAGAQETQYF
>TRBD1|TRBV2|12|TRBJ2-7|many
TGTGCCAGCAGGGCGACAGGGCGCGAGCAGTACTTC
CASRATGREQYF
>.|TRBV11-3|13|TRBJ2-2|many
TGTGCCAGTTCTAGCCGGAGGACCGGGGAGCTGTTTTTT
CASSSRRTGELFF
>.|TRBV29-1|16|TRBJ1-1|many
TGCAGCGTTAGTGTGACGGAAGTACCGATGAACACTGAAGCTTTCTTT
CSVSVTEVPMNTEAFF
>.|TRBV12-3/TRBV12-4|16|TRBJ2-1|many
TGTGCCAGCACGGCAGAGGTGAAGTCCGCCTACAATGAGCAGTTCTTC
CASTAEVKSAYNEQFF
>.|TRBV7-2|15|TRBJ1-5|.
TGTGCCAGCAGCTCTGACGCAGGGGCCAATCAGCCCCAGCATTTT
CASSSDAGANQPQHF
>.|TRBV7-9|11|TRBJ1-1|.
TGTGCCAGCGGCCTGAACACTGAAGCTTTCTTT
CASGLNTEAFF